The 24 T cell receptor beta chains presented below share a single source sample, sequenced in a study of blood T cell repertoires in COVID-19. The repertoire was sequenced with immunoSEQ multiplex PCR; TCRdb's copy has only in-frame clones and lacks some. The table shows about 84,000 clones, with roughly 96% occurring only once. Sequenced input: peripheral blood. All receptors come from a human donor with active COVID-19. The donor label of this sample is uncertain.

V usage is TRBV7-9 and J usage is TRBJ2-1; 11 nucleotides align to TRBD2. The germline CDR1 and CDR2 sequences are SEHNR and FQNEAQ (reference sequence). The CDR3 runs to 17 residues. V shed 4 bases and J 7 bases; nucleotides not matched to a gene: 12. The CDR3 reads CASSSRLAGMKRNEQFF. In nucleotides, the CDR3 is TGTGCCAGCAGCTCAAGACTAGCGGGAATGAAAAGGAATGAGCAGTTCTTC.

V is TRBV9 and J is TRBJ1-6, with TRBD1 matching over 7 bases. Looked up from germline, CDR1 is SGDLS and CDR2 is YYNGEE. CDR3 length: 15 amino acids. Trimming took 4 bases from V and 5 from J; bases not matched to a gene: 6. The CDR3 sequence is CASSRGQNNNSPLHF. CDR3 DNA sequence: TGTGCCAGCAGCAGGGGACAGAATAATAATTCACCCCTCCACTTT.

The chain joins TRBV5-1 to TRBJ1-1; D is unresolved. V was pared by 0 bases and J by 1 base, with 7 bases between. In germline, CDR1 is SGHRS, CDR2 YFSETQ. The length of the CDR3 is 14 residues. CDR3 DNA: TGCGCCAGCAGCTTGGCAACAGCGAACACTGAAGCTTTCTTT. It is translated as CASSLATANTEAFF.

The V and J genes are TRBV7-9 and TRBJ1-1, with 9 positions matching TRBD1. Germline trimming cut 5 bases from V and 4 bases from J; bases unmatched to any gene: 17. The germline CDR1 and CDR2 sequences are SEHNR and FQNEAQ (reference sequence). The CDR3 runs to 18 residues. The CDR3 protein is CASSPRTGEGGMITEAFF. DNA of the CDR3: TGTGCCAGCAGCCCTAGGACAGGGGAAGGGGGGATGATCACTGAAGCTTTCTTT.

V and J are TRBV7-9 and TRBJ1-4; TRBD1 aligns across 7 bases. This CDR3 contains 14 residues. Germline CDR1 is SEHNR and CDR2 is FQNEAQ (reference sequence). V lost 5 bases, J lost 7 bases, and 7 bases stayed unmatched. The CDR3 DNA is TGTGCCAGCAGCCACCTTAACAGGGGTGAAAAACTGTTTTTT. Amino acid sequence: CASSHLNRGEKLFF.

V gene TRBV19 combines with J gene TRBJ1-1; D gene uncertain. The CDR3 is made up of 13 amino acids. Germline lookup yields CDR1 LNHDA and CDR2 SQIVND (reference sequence). V was pared by 8 bases and J by 0 bases, with 10 bases between. Written as DNA, the CDR3 is TGTGCCAGTGCGGCGGGGATGAACACTGAAGCTTTCTTT. Amino acid sequence: CASAAGMNTEAFF.

The J gene is TRBJ2-7, the V gene TRBV11-1; the D gene is possibly TRBD1 (7 bases). The V and J ends lost 7 bases and 5 bases respectively, with 21 bases between them. The CDR3 covers 15 residues. Germline values: CDR1 SGHAT, CDR2 FQDESV (reference sequence). CDR3 protein: CASTRMRQGGNEQYF. In nucleotides, the CDR3 is TGTGCCAGCACTCGCATGAGGCAGGGGGGCAACGAGCAGTACTTC.

This clone is a singleton in its sample. The J gene is TRBJ1-3, the V gene TRBV7-2, with D possibly being TRBD1 (5 bases). CDR1 is SGHTA, CDR2 FQGNSA, per germline. This CDR3 contains 15 residues. Trimming took off 6 bases at V and 0 bases at J, with 12 bases between the two ends. The CDR3: CASSWDSASGNTIYF. Here the CDR3 DNA reads TGTGCCAGCAGTTGGGACTCAGCCTCTGGAAACACCATATATTTT.

The genes are TRBV5-4 and TRBJ2-7, with D hard to call. Trimming shortened V by 2 bases and J by 3 bases, and 12 bases separated the two germline ends. The CDR3 covers 14 residues. Germline-derived CDR1 and CDR2 are SGHNT and YYREEE (reference sequence). This CDR3 is CASSFFGIDYEQYF. In nucleotides, the CDR3 is TGTGCCAGCAGCTTTTTTGGTATAGACTACGAGCAGTACTTC.

The chain joins TRBV11-2 to TRBJ2-3; TRBD2 matches 10 bases. The CDR3 loop spans 17 amino acids. The V segment lost 5 bases and the J segment 2 bases; nucleotides outside the gene matches: 10. Germline V gene data show CDR1 as SGHAT and CDR2 as FQNNGV. The CDR3 spells CASSLISGTSDTDTQYF. The CDR3 coding sequence is TGTGCCAGCAGCCTAATATCCGGGACTAGCGACACAGATACGCAGTATTTT.

The rearrangement joins TRBV6-5 to TRBJ1-3, with no clear D. Germline-derived CDR1 and CDR2 are MNHEY and SVGAGI. Trimming shortened V by 8 bases and J by 0 bases, and 8 bases separated the two germline ends. This CDR3 region has 13 residues. The CDR3 sequence: CASQRSSGNTIYF. Written as DNA, the CDR3 is TGTGCCAGCCAACGGAGCTCTGGAAACACCATATATTTT.

J is TRBJ2-1 and V is TRBV6-2 or TRBV6-3; weak D call: TRBD2 (5 bases). CDR3 length: 14 residues. CDR1 and CDR2 (germline): MNHEY, SVGEGT. V lost 6 bases and J lost 3, with 12 bases in between. CDR3 in DNA: TGTGCCAGCAGCCCAGGACTGAACTACAATGAGCAGTTCTTC. This gives the protein CASSPGLNYNEQFF.

This sequence joins TRBV9 and TRBJ2-7; 11 nucleotides agree with TRBD1. The CDR3 spans 17 residues. Germline CDR1 SGDLS, CDR2 YYNGEE. V shed 0 bases and J 0 bases; nucleotides not matched to a gene: 5. DNA for the CDR3: TGTGCCAGCAGCGTAGACCCGGGACAGGGGGTCTCCTACGAGCAGTACTTC. It codes for CASSVDPGQGVSYEQYF.

The chain links TRBV11-3 to TRBJ1-2, with 11 bases aligning to TRBD1. The germline CDR1 and CDR2 sequences are SGHNT and YENEEA. The CDR3 spans 16 residues. Trimming removed 5 bases from V and 7 bases from J; junction bases left unmatched: 12. The CDR3 coding sequence is TGTGCCAGCAGCAAAACCTCCGGGACAGGGGGAGGTGGCTACACCTTC. Amino acids: CASSKTSGTGGGGYTF.

The CDR3 sequence: CASSLGGSGTDEKLFF. The DNA for the CDR3 is TGTGCCAGCAGCCTAGGGGGGTCGGGGACAGATGAAAAACTGTTTTTT. The chain recombines TRBV7-9 with TRBJ1-4, with TRBD1 matching 7 bases. The V segment lost 5 bases and the J segment 6 bases; nucleotides outside the gene matches: 12. Germline V gene lookup returns CDR1 SEHNR and CDR2 FQNEAQ (reference sequence). CDR3 size: 16 residues.

This chain connects TRBV3-1 (or the pseudogene TRBV3-2) to TRBJ2-5; 10 bases match TRBD2. Germline CDR1 reads LGHDT; CDR2 reads YNNKEL (reference sequence). This CDR3 has 17 residues. V lost 3 bases to trimming and J lost 5 bases; unmatched junction nucleotides: 12. For the CDR3, the DNA is TGTGCCAGCAGCCACGCTCGGGAGCGGGGGGGCCGGGAGACCCAGTACTTC. It encodes CASSHARERGGRETQYF.

J is TRBJ2-7 and V is TRBV5-4, with 10 bases aligning to TRBD2. The junction had 6 bases not matched to a gene; V was cut back by 1 base and J by 5 bases. CDR3 length equals 15 residues. Per the germline V gene, CDR1 is SGHNT and CDR2 is YYREEE (reference sequence). CDR3 protein: CASSLLAGEGNEQYF. In DNA, the CDR3 is TGTGCCAGCAGCTTGCTAGCGGGAGAGGGTAACGAGCAGTACTTC.

The chain employs TRBV19 and TRBJ1-2; TRBD1 aligns across 7 bases. The CDR3 loop spans 16 amino acids. Per germline, CDR1 LNHDA and CDR2 SQIVND (reference sequence). Trimming took 4 bases from V and 4 from J; bases not matched to a gene: 12. For the CDR3, the DNA is TGTGCCAGTAGTACGCCTCTGGGACAGATTGGCTATGGCTACACCTTC. It encodes CASSTPLGQIGYGYTF.

J is TRBJ2-3 and V is TRBV11-3; 10 bases fit TRBD2. CDR3 length: 14 amino acids. J lost 5 bases, V lost 1 base, and 0 bases had no gene match. Germline CDR1 is SGHNT and CDR2 is YENEEA. CDR3 in amino acids: CASSLGLAGDTQYF. The CDR3 bases are TGTGCCAGCAGCTTAGGACTAGCGGGAGATACGCAGTATTTT.

This clone was seen a handful of times. The V and J genes are TRBV27 and TRBJ1-6; tentative D call: TRBD1 (5 bases). The CDR3 is made up of 12 amino acids. CDR1 and CDR2 from the germline V gene are MNHEY and SMNVEV (reference sequence). With 6 bases removed from V and 6 bases from J, the gap between germline ends came to 6 bases. The CDR3 spells CASSRANSPLHF. The CDR3, as DNA: TGTGCCAGCAGCAGGGCTAATTCACCCCTCCACTTT.

The chain combines TRBV27 with TRBJ1-5; no firm D call. Germline CDR1 and CDR2: MNHEY and SMNVEV (reference sequence). V was cut by 3 bases and J by 1 base, with 10 bases left in between. The CDR3 is 15 residues long. The CDR3 is CASSFNSGSNQPQHF. The CDR3 nucleotides read TGTGCCAGCAGTTTTAACTCGGGAAGCAATCAGCCCCAGCATTTT.

The chain combines TRBV7-2 with TRBJ1-2; D may be TRBD1 (6 bases). The CDR3 is 14 residues long. CDR1 SGHTA and CDR2 FQGNSA come from the germline V gene. Trimming shortened V by 1 base and J by 5 bases, and 11 bases separated the two germline ends. CDR3 sequence: CASSLVLTGYGYTF. The DNA for the CDR3 is TGTGCCAGCAGCTTAGTGCTGACAGGTTATGGCTACACCTTC.

The CDR3 DNA reads TGTGCCAGCAGGCTACTAGCCCTGCCCGCGGATACGCAGTATTTT. Its translation: CASRLLALPADTQYF. The rearrangement links TRBV5-6 to TRBJ2-3, with D perhaps TRBD2 (6 bases). The CDR3 runs 15 residues. V was trimmed by 5 bases and J by 6 bases, leaving 19 bases between them. Germline loops: CDR1 SGHDT, CDR2 YYEEEE.

The chain combines TRBV2 with TRBJ2-3, with TRBD2 matching 13 bases. The V segment lost 1 base and the J segment 0 bases; nucleotides outside the gene matches: 13. This CDR3 has 21 amino acids. CDR1 and CDR2 from the germline V gene are SNHLY and FYNNEI. The CDR3 DNA sequence: TGTGCCAGCAGTGAAGAAGCACCCGGGACTAGCGGGGCCTTTAGCACAGATACGCAGTATTTT. Its translation is CASSEEAPGTSGAFSTDTQYF.